Below are 15 T cell receptor beta chains sequenced from a single sample in a study of T-cell reconstitution after alpha-beta-depleted transplantation in children. The TCRbeta library was prepared with unique molecular identifiers. TCRdb redid the calling of the PCR reads with MiXCR, one entry per CDR3 protein. In the table there are some 190,000 distinct CDR3 sequences, 11% of which are singletons. Sequences were derived from PBMCs, sampled before TCRalphabeta/CD19-depleted stem cell transplant. These receptors were obtained from a boy between 2 and 10 years old with acute myeloid leukemia, due to receive a stem cell transplant.

This clonotype showed up just once. The gene calls are TRBV12-3 or TRBV12-4 and TRBJ1-2; D might be TRBD1 (5 bases). This CDR3 is 15 amino acids long. The V and J ends lost 1 base and 2 bases respectively, with 11 bases between them. The CDR3 loop reads CASSLESRVNYGYTF. For the CDR3, the DNA is TGTGCCAGCAGTTTAGAGTCCAGGGTCAACTATGGCTACACCTTC.

This clonotype was observed many times. The CDR3 DNA sequence: TGTGCCAGCAGTACCTGGAACTACGAGCAGTACTTC. This encodes CASSTWNYEQYF. V usage is TRBV6-4 and J usage is TRBJ2-7; unclear D gene. This CDR3 has 12 amino acids. Trimming left V 5 bases short and J 3 bases short, with 8 bases between. Germline CDR1 and CDR2: MRHNA and SNTAGT.

Turning to this clonotype: A single base separates this from a much larger clone, so it may be a read error. J is TRBJ2-5 and V is TRBV15; weak D call: TRBD1 (5 bases). Germline CDR1 reads LNHNV; CDR2 reads YYDKDF (reference sequence). The CDR3 length is 14 residues. V was pared by 4 bases and J by 0 bases, with 9 bases between. DNA of the CDR3: TGTGCCACCAGCAAACAGGCAAACCAAGAGACCCAGTACTTC. It specifies CATSKQANQETQYF.

Comments on this clonotype: A much larger clone lies one base from this, so it may be a read error. This sequence joins TRBV7-9 and TRBJ2-1; D unresolved. V was trimmed by 9 bases and J by 0 bases, leaving 15 bases between them. The CDR3 covers 15 residues. Per the germline V gene, CDR1 is SEHNR and CDR2 is FQNEAQ (reference sequence). The CDR3 DNA sequence: TGTGCCAGGACCGAGGCTCTCCTCTCCTACAATGAGCAGTTCTTC. It translates to CARTEALLSYNEQFF.

This clonotype has at least ten counts. The CDR3, as DNA: TGTGCCACCAGCAGGTGGGAAGGAGAGCAGTTCTTC. Its translation: CATSRWEGEQFF. The V call is TRBV15, the J call TRBJ2-1; D is unresolved. This CDR3 is built from 12 residues. Deletions cut 3 bases from V and 10 bases from J, with 10 bases between. CDR1 LNHNV and CDR2 YYDKDF come from the germline V gene (reference sequence).

This clonotype was counted ten times or more. The chain carries TRBV25-1 and TRBJ1-2; D unclear. Germline CDR1 MGHDK, CDR2 SYGVNS. The CDR3 covers 13 residues. V was trimmed by 4 bases and J by 4 bases, leaving 10 bases between them. The chain's CDR3 is CASSGGSGYGYTF. The CDR3, as DNA: TGTGCCAGCAGTGGAGGGAGTGGCTATGGCTACACCTTC.

The genes are TRBV3-1 and TRBJ2-3, with 10 bases identical to TRBD2. The germline V gene encodes CDR1 LGHDT and CDR2 YNNKEL (reference sequence). The junction had 19 bases not matched to a gene; V was cut back by 10 bases and J by 3 bases. The CDR3 is 18 residues long. The chain's CDR3 is CATTQDLLAGEKTDTQYF. CDR3 nucleotide sequence: TGTGCCACCACCCAAGATCTGCTAGCGGGAGAAAAAACAGATACGCAGTATTTT.

Ten or more counts support this clonotype. In DNA form, the CDR3 reads TGCAGTGCTAGCCCCAGCCCGGGCATGAACACTGAAGCTTTCTTT. Amino acid sequence: CSASPSPGMNTEAFF. The chain has TRBV20-1 and TRBJ1-1, with D unresolved. Germline-derived CDR1 and CDR2 are DFQATT and SNEGSKA (reference sequence). V shed 3 bases and J shed 0 bases, with 14 bases lying between them. This CDR3 has 15 residues.

This clonotype was counted at least ten times. The CDR3 DNA reads TGCGCCAGCAGACCAGCGGGAGGGCCGACTGGGGAGCAGTACTTC. It specifies CASRPAGGPTGEQYF. V is TRBV5-1 and J is TRBJ2-7; 10 bases align to TRBD2. Germline V gives CDR1 SGHRS, CDR2 YFSETQ. The CDR3 spans 15 residues. With 5 bases clipped from V and 7 bases from J, the junction kept 12 bases outside the gene matches.

As to this clonotype: A read error is possible here, since a much larger clone lies one base away. The chain carries TRBV12-3 or TRBV12-4 and TRBJ2-5; D not resolved. The length of the CDR3 is 17 residues. V was clipped by 6 bases and J by 5 bases, with 25 bases between them. The DNA for the CDR3 is TGTGCCAGCAGAGCCTTGTTGGGAACCCTGGGCTGGGAGACCCAGTACTTC. It yields the protein CASRALLGTLGWETQYF.

At least ten counts were recorded for this clonotype. The chain carries TRBV7-3 and TRBJ2-3; 7 bases map to TRBD1. Germline V gene lookup returns CDR1 SGHTA and CDR2 FQGTGA. The CDR3 has 14 residues. With V trimmed by 5 bases and J by 7 bases, 9 bases remained unmatched. The CDR3 is CASSPDPTGYTQYF. The CDR3 DNA reads as TGTGCCAGCAGCCCCGACCCGACAGGGTATACGCAGTATTTT.

This clonotype has at least ten counts. The V and J genes are TRBV20-1 and TRBJ2-7; tentative D call: TRBD2 (5 bases). The germline gives CDR1 DFQATT, CDR2 SNEGSKA (reference sequence). The CDR3 covers 14 residues. Trimming left V 7 bases short and J 2 bases short, with 18 bases between. The CDR3 region is CSVGERTVTYEQYF. For the CDR3, the DNA is TGCAGTGTTGGGGAGAGGACGGTTACCTACGAGCAGTACTTC.

The chain has TRBV13 and TRBJ2-7; TRBD2 matches 7 bases. The germline V gene encodes CDR1 PRHDT and CDR2 FYEKMQ (reference sequence). J lost 3 bases, V lost 5 bases, and 7 bases had no gene match. The length of the CDR3 is 14 residues. The CDR3 protein is CASSPGGGLYEQYF. CDR3 DNA sequence: TGTGCCAGCAGCCCGGGGGGAGGACTCTACGAGCAGTACTTC. Full variable domain (remainder filled in from reference TRBV13 and TRBJ2-7): AAGVIQSPRHLIKEKRETATLKCYPIPRHDTVYWYQQGPGQDPQFLISFYEKMQSDKGSIPDRFSAQQFSDYHSELNMSSLELGDSALYFCASSPGGGLYEQYFGPGTRLTVT.

Ten or more counts support this clonotype. The gene calls are TRBV7-6 and TRBJ2-1; the match to TRBD2 covers 12 bases. Germline V CDR1 and CDR2: SGHVS, FNYEAQ. The CDR3 has 15 amino acids. The ends lost 4 bases at V and 2 bases at J; junction bases unmatched: 0. The CDR3 DNA reads TGTGCCAGCAGCTCTAGCGGGGGGGCCTACAATGAGCAGTTCTTC. As protein: CASSSSGGAYNEQFF.

The chain recombines TRBV11-2 with TRBJ2-1, with 10 bases that match TRBD2. In germline, CDR1 is SGHAT, CDR2 FQNNGV. With V trimmed by 5 bases and J by 4 bases, 11 bases remained unmatched. This CDR3 contains 17 residues. The CDR3 region has the DNA TGTGCCAGCAGCCCGGGGCTAGCGGGAGTAGGGTACAATGAGCAGTTCTTC. It yields the protein CASSPGLAGVGYNEQFF.